The 22 T cell receptor beta chains given below trace back to one sample, sequenced in a study of T cells after yellow fever vaccination. Via MiXCR, TCRdb re-called the 5' RACE reads, giving one row per CDR3 protein. The data show under 550,000 distinct CDR3 sequences, 21% seen once. The sequences come from PBMCs, collected approximately 20 days after the first yellow fever vaccination. The receptors were sampled from a man between 18 and 35 years old who received the YFV17D yellow fever vaccine.

The CDR3 DNA reads as TGTGCCAGCAGTGAATTAAGTTACGAGCAGTACTTC. Translating it yields CASSELSYEQYF. The chain combines TRBV25-1 with TRBJ2-7; the D is unclear. Germline assignment: CDR1 MGHDK and CDR2 SYGVNS. The CDR3 spans 12 residues. Between the trimmed V and J ends, which lost 1 base and 4 bases, there was a span of 5 bases.

This clonotype was observed a handful of times. The rearrangement uses TRBV12-3 or TRBV12-4 and TRBJ2-1, with D unclear. V gave up 8 bases and J gave up 4 bases, with 6 bases separating them. The CDR3 sequence is 11 residues long. The CDR3 nucleotides read TGTGCCAGCGGGTATTACAATGAGCAGTTCTTC. Protein: CASGYYNEQFF.

The V and J genes are TRBV6-1 and TRBJ1-2; 7 nucleotides match TRBD1. The CDR3 is made up of 13 amino acids. V trimming: 7 bases; J trimming: 8 bases; junction bases outside the gene matches: 10. Looked up from germline, CDR1 is MNHNS and CDR2 is SASEGT. CDR3 coding DNA: TGTGCCAGCACCCCGACAGGGCTTGACGGCTACACCTTC. Translating gives CASTPTGLDGYTF.

The chain recombines TRBV28 with TRBJ2-5; D is tentatively TRBD1 or TRBD2 (5 bases each). The CDR3 contains 13 residues. V shed 6 bases and J shed 5 bases, with 13 bases lying between them. Germline loops: CDR1 MDHEN, CDR2 SYDVKM. The CDR3 DNA sequence: TGTGCCAGCAGACCGGGACGCCGGGAGACCCAGTACTTC. Protein sequence: CASRPGRRETQYF.

The chain carries TRBV6-2 or TRBV6-3 and TRBJ1-5, with D uncertain. This CDR3 has 15 residues. Germline loops: CDR1 MNHEY, CDR2 SVGEGT. V gave up 5 bases and J gave up 6 bases, with 17 bases separating them. Written as DNA, the CDR3 is TGTGCCAGCAGTAAAGGGCAGGTGTCGGCTCAGCCCCAGCATTTT. The encoded protein is CASSKGQVSAQPQHF.

V is TRBV19 and J is TRBJ2-1; possible D gene TRBD2, 5 bases. The CDR3 consists of 13 residues. Per germline, CDR1 LNHDA and CDR2 SQIVND (reference sequence). With 7 bases removed from V and 7 bases from J, the gap between germline ends came to 14 bases. The CDR3 coding sequence is TGTGCCAGTAATCTCATACCGGGAAATGAGCAGTTCTTC. Translation gives CASNLIPGNEQFF.

The V gene is TRBV28, the J gene TRBJ1-1; 9 bases align to TRBD1. This CDR3 is built from 12 residues. With V trimmed by 10 bases and J by 5 bases, 5 bases remained unmatched. CDR1 and CDR2 from the germline V gene are MDHEN and SYDVKM. Written as DNA, the CDR3 is TGTGCCATTACAGGGGGCCGGACTGAAGCTTTCTTT. Its translation: CAITGGRTEAFF.

V is TRBV11-2 and J is TRBJ1-2, with D uncertain. V was pared by 7 bases and J by 4 bases, with 10 bases between. The germline CDR1 and CDR2 sequences are SGHAT and FQNNGV. CDR3 length: 12 residues. The DNA of the CDR3 is TGTGCCAGCACCGGACGGAGCTATGGCTACACCTTC. Its protein is CASTGRSYGYTF. Complete variable domain (other parts from reference TRBV11-2 and TRBJ1-2): EAGVAQSPRYKIIEKRQSVAFWCNPISGHATLYWYQQILGQGPKLLIQFQNNGVVDDSQLPKDRFSAERLKGVDSTLKIQPAKLEDSAVYLCASTGRSYGYTFGSGTRLTVV.

On this clonotype: A read error may produce the germline difference seen at one junction end. This rearrangement joins TRBV27 to TRBJ1-1; 7 nucleotides align to TRBD1. The germline V gene encodes CDR1 MNHEY and CDR2 SMNVEV (reference sequence). This CDR3 spans 16 amino acids. In nucleotides, the CDR3 is TGTGCCAGCAGTATATCCGACAGGGTGGGCCCCACTGAAGCTTTCTTT. Encoded protein: CASSISDRVGPTEAFF.

This clonotype was found many times. This chain uses TRBV19 with TRBJ1-2; D is possibly TRBD1 (5 bases). CDR3 size: 13 residues. CDR1 LNHDA and CDR2 SQIVND come from the germline V gene (reference sequence). V lost 5 bases and J lost 4, with 11 bases in between. CDR3 sequence: CASSPGLGYGYTF. DNA for the CDR3: TGTGCCAGTAGTCCGGGACTGGGCTATGGCTACACCTTC.

This clonotype was observed a few times. The V gene is TRBV28, the J gene TRBJ2-3, with D perhaps matching TRBD1 or TRBD2 (5 bases each). The ends were cut back, 1 base at V and 0 bases at J, with 14 bases in the middle. The germline gives CDR1 MDHEN, CDR2 SYDVKM. This CDR3 contains 17 residues. The CDR3 coding sequence is TGTGCCAGCAGTTTATCGTCGGGGACCGCTAGCACAGATACGCAGTATTTT. Its translation: CASSLSSGTASTDTQYF.

The chain couples TRBV6-2 or TRBV6-3 to TRBJ2-5; D not resolved. Germline V gives CDR1 MNHEY, CDR2 SVGEGT. The ends were cut back, 4 bases at V and 4 bases at J, with 10 bases in the middle. The CDR3 sequence is 13 residues long. The CDR3 DNA reads as TGTGCCAGCAGTTGGACGGAGATAGAGACCCAGTACTTC. It yields the protein CASSWTEIETQYF.

This chain uses TRBV29-1 with TRBJ2-1; 9 bases line up with TRBD1. The CDR3 length is 13 residues. Germline V gene lookup returns CDR1 SQVTM and CDR2 ANQGSEA. V dropped 6 bases and J dropped 8; count of bases not matched to a gene: 8. CDR3: CSVHEDRGDEQFF. CDR3 nucleotides: TGCAGCGTCCACGAGGACAGGGGTGATGAGCAGTTCTTC.

This clonotype was found a few times. The CDR3 DNA is TGTGCCAGCAGCCAGCGGAGGGATAGAGAGACCCAGTACTTC. This translates into CASSQRRDRETQYF. The genes are TRBV3-1 and TRBJ2-5; tentatively, D is TRBD2 (6 bases). V was trimmed by 3 bases and J by 4 bases, leaving 12 bases between them. This CDR3 contains 14 residues. CDR1 and CDR2 from the germline V gene are LGHDT and YNNKEL (reference sequence).

V and J are TRBV4-3 and TRBJ2-1, with D maybe TRBD2 (6 bases). The length of the CDR3 is 17 residues. Germline-derived CDR1 and CDR2 are LGHNA and YSLEER. Trimming took 2 bases from V and 5 from J, leaving 19 bases between them. CDR3 DNA sequence: TGCGCCAGCAGCCAACTTGGGGCGGGACTCGTTCACAATGAGCAGTTCTTC. The encoded protein is CASSQLGAGLVHNEQFF.

This clonotype has more than one count but fewer than ten. The chain carries TRBV12-3 or TRBV12-4 and TRBJ2-7; possibly TRBD1 for D (5 bases). The CDR3 consists of 14 residues. V lost 7 bases and J lost 3, with 16 bases in between. In nucleotides, the CDR3 is TGTGCCAGCAACATCGACAGTACCCACTACGAGCAGTACTTC. It yields the protein CASNIDSTHYEQYF.

A few counts support this clonotype. V and J are TRBV9 and TRBJ1-2, with D possibly being TRBD1 (6 bases). The germline V and J ends were trimmed by 4 bases and 4 bases, with 17 bases remaining between them. Germline CDR1 is SGDLS and CDR2 is YYNGEE. This CDR3 spans 15 amino acids. The CDR3 DNA reads TGTGCCAGCAGCCCCCGGGACATTCTCTTCTATGGCTACACCTTC. It is translated as CASSPRDILFYGYTF.

The table lists this clonotype with a few counts. The chain employs TRBV5-1 and TRBJ2-3, with 13 bases lining up with TRBD2. The CDR3 contains 18 residues. The germline V gene encodes CDR1 SGHRS and CDR2 YFSETQ. J lost 2 bases, V lost 3 bases, and 9 bases had no gene match. CDR3 region: CASSWGTSGVHNTDTQYF. Here the CDR3 DNA reads TGCGCCAGCAGCTGGGGGACTAGCGGGGTCCACAACACAGATACGCAGTATTTT.

This clonotype has at least ten counts. The V call is TRBV27, the J call TRBJ2-5; 12 bases line up with TRBD2. V lost 3 bases and J lost 4; bases outside the gene matches: 3. CDR1 is MNHEY and CDR2 is SMNVEV in the germline V gene (reference sequence). This CDR3 comprises 15 residues. The DNA of the CDR3 is TGTGCCAGCAGTTTTCTAGCGGGGGGGACAGAGACCCAGTACTTC. Translated, it gives CASSFLAGGTETQYF.

There are a few counts of this clonotype. The chain is built from TRBV7-2 and TRBJ1-2; the match to TRBD1 covers 9 bases. CDR3 length equals 13 residues. Germline CDR1 is SGHTA and CDR2 is FQGNSA. Unmatched junction bases numbered 5, after V lost 7 bases and J lost 5 bases. The CDR3 loop reads CASTTGTGYGYTF. CDR3 nucleotide sequence: TGTGCCAGCACCACCGGGACAGGGTATGGCTACACCTTC.

V and J are TRBV30 and TRBJ1-2, with 8 bases identical to TRBD1. Trimming removed 3 bases from V and 4 bases from J; junction bases left unmatched: 7. CDR1 is GTSNPN, CDR2 SVGIG, per germline (reference sequence). The CDR3 is made up of 14 amino acids. The CDR3 region is CAWRRQGYIYGYTF. CDR3 nucleotides: TGTGCCTGGAGGCGACAGGGGTATATCTATGGCTACACCTTC.

CDR3 amino acids: CSARVGGLGVTGELFF. The DNA for the CDR3 is TGCAGTGCTAGGGTTGGGGGACTTGGGGTCACCGGGGAGCTGTTTTTT. The chain is built from TRBV20-1 and TRBJ2-2; D is perhaps TRBD2 (6 bases). CDR3 length: 16 amino acids. Germline V gene sequence: CDR1 DFQATT, CDR2 SNEGSKA (reference sequence). V was clipped by 3 bases and J by 4 bases, with 18 bases between them.